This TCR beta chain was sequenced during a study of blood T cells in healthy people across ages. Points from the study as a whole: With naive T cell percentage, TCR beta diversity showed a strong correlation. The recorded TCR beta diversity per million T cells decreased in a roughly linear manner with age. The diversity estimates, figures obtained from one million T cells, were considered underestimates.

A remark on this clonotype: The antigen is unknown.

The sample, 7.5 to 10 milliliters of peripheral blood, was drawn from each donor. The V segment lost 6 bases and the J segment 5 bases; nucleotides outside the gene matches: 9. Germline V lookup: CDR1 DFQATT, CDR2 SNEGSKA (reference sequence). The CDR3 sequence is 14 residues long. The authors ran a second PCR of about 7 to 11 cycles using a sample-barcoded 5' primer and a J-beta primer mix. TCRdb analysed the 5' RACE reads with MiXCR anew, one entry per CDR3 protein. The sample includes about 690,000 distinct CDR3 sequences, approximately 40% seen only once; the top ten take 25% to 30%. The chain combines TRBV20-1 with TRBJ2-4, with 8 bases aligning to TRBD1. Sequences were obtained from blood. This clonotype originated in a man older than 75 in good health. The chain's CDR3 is CSANIRGRQNIQYF. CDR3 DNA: TGCAGTGCCAATATCAGGGGGCGTCAAAACATTCAGTACTTC.